These T cell receptor beta chains were read from a single sample in a study of cytomegalovirus exposure and HLA in healthy donors. The method was immunoSEQ multiplex PCR; TCRdb's version includes in-frame clones alone and lacks a portion of them. The sample consists of 160,000 or so clones, about 65% of them appearing once. The sample was PBMCs. These receptors originate from a woman aged 25 to 39 in good health and CMV-seronegative. Each CDR3 is given with its conserved first and last residue. A D gene is named only where the DNA matches it firmly. Size is omitted from some rows. Given values are once, few, many or a class for expanded clones.

D gene	J gene	clone size	V gene	CDR3 DNA	CDR3 protein
TRBD2	TRBJ2-1	NA	TRBV4-3	TGCGCCAGCAGCCAAGGGGGCCGGGGGGGGGAGGTCGAGCAGTTCTTC	CASSQGGRGGEVEQFF
NA	TRBJ2-3	NA	TRBV5-1	TGCGCCAGCAGCGCGAGGATAGATACGCAGTATTTT	CASSARIDTQYF
NA	TRBJ2-2	NA	TRBV5-4	TGTGCCAGCAGCTTGGGGACAGAGAACACCGGGGAGCTGTTTTTT	CASSLGTENTGELFF
TRBD2	TRBJ2-1	few	TRBV6-4	TGTGCCAGCAGTTTAGCGGGGGGGGCTCTCAATGAGCAGTTCTTC	CASSLAGGALNEQFF
NA	TRBJ2-7	NA	TRBV7-2	TGTGCCAGCAGCTTCTTTGCGGGGGCCCCCTACGAGCAGTACTTC	CASSFFAGAPYEQYF
NA	TRBJ1-4	NA	TRBV5-5	TGTGCCAGCAGCTTGCGGACAGTTGCTAATGAAAAACTGTTTTTT	CASSLRTVANEKLFF
NA	TRBJ1-1	NA	TRBV25-1	TGTGCCAGCCCCAACGACAGGTTTAACACTGAAGCTTTCTTT	CASPNDRFNTEAFF
TRBD1	TRBJ1-1	few	TRBV28	TGTGCCAGCAGTTCATACCCGACAGGGGCGGGCACTGAAGCTTTCTTT	CASSSYPTGAGTEAFF
NA	TRBJ2-2	NA	TRBV7-9	TGTGCCAGCAGCTTAGCCGGGGCGAACACCGGGGAGCTGTTTTTT	CASSLAGANTGELFF
TRBD2	TRBJ2-5	NA	TRBV5-1	TGCGCCAGCAGCCCGGGACTACAAGAGACCCAGTACTTC	CASSPGLQETQYF
NA	TRBJ2-2	NA	TRBV7-8	TGTGCCAGCAGCTTAAGGACAGACACCGGGGAGCTGTTTTTT	CASSLRTDTGELFF
TRBD2	TRBJ2-1	NA	TRBV15	TGTGCCACCAGCAGGAGCGGGGGGAATGAGCAGTTCTTC	CATSRSGGNEQFF
TRBD1	TRBJ1-2	NA	TRBV2	TGTGCCAGCAGTGAAGCCCCGACAGGGGAGGCCTATGGCTACACCTTC	CASSEAPTGEAYGYTF
NA	TRBJ1-2	NA	TRBV14	TGTGCCAGCAGCCAAATAGGCAGGGCAAAAGGTGGCTACACCTTC	CASSQIGRAKGGYTF
TRBD2	TRBJ2-3	NA	TRBV4-3	TGCGCCAGCAGCCAAGATCAAGCGGGGGGGGGCACAGATACGCAGTATTTT	CASSQDQAGGGTDTQYF
TRBD1	TRBJ2-2	NA	TRBV5-1	TGCGCCAGCAGCTTGCGACAGGGGGCCACCGGGGAGCTGTTTTTT	CASSLRQGATGELFF
TRBD2	TRBJ2-3	NA	TRBV27	TGTGCCAGCAGTTTCCTAGCGGGGCCTACGCAGTATTTT	CASSFLAGPTQYF
TRBD1	TRBJ2-7	NA	TRBV15	TGTGCCACCAGGGAACAGGGGGCGCCCGCCTACGAGCAGTACTTC	CATREQGAPAYEQYF
TRBD2	TRBJ2-1	NA	TRBV4-1	TGCGCCAGCAGCCTTTCACCAGCGGGAGGCAATGAGCAGTTCTTC	CASSLSPAGGNEQFF
TRBD1	TRBJ2-3	NA	TRBV5-1	TGCGCCAGCAGCCCGGGACAGTTCAGCACAGATACGCAGTATTTT	CASSPGQFSTDTQYF
NA	TRBJ1-2	once	TRBV29-1	TGCAGCGTTGTAGGTAGCCTAGCTAACTATGGCTACACCTTC	CSVVGSLANYGYTF
TRBD2	TRBJ2-4	NA	TRBV9	TGTGCCAGCAGCCCCACCCCTGGCGGGAGTCTATACATTCAGTACTTC	CASSPTPGGSLYIQYF
NA	TRBJ2-7	NA	TRBV5-1	TGCGCCAGCAGGTTCGGTGGCGGAGGATGGGAGCAGTACTTC	CASRFGGGGWEQYF
NA	TRBJ1-2	NA	TRBV18	TGTGCCAGCTCACCAGGGCAGGGGTACTATGGCTACACCTTC	CASSPGQGYYGYTF
NA	TRBJ1-5	NA	TRBV5-6	TGTGCCAGCAGCCGAACCGGGAATCAGCCCCAGCATTTT	CASSRTGNQPQHF
NA	TRBJ1-4	NA	TRBV9	TGTGCCAGCAGCGGAAGTCAGGGTTTAGGGAATGAAAAACTGTTTTTT	CASSGSQGLGNEKLFF
TRBD1	TRBJ2-7	NA	TRBV5-1	TGCGCCAGCAGCTTCCGGGACAGGGGTTACGAGCAGTACTTC	CASSFRDRGYEQYF
TRBD1	TRBJ2-7	NA	TRBV15	TGTGCCACCAGCCGGGACAGGGGATACGAGCAGTACTTC	CATSRDRGYEQYF
NA	TRBJ2-7	few	TRBV11-2	TGTGCCAGCAGCCCTCGGGGTATAGGGGAGCAGTACTTC	CASSPRGIGEQYF
TRBD1	TRBJ2-6	once	TRBV5-4	TGTGCCAGCAGCTTGGCAAGGGACAGGGGGTTCCTCTCTGGGGCCAACGTCCTGACTTTC	CASSLARDRGFLSGANVLTF
NA	TRBJ2-7	many	TRBV7-2	TGTGCCAGCAGCCTTCTACGGGGTAAGGCTCACGAGCAGTACTTC	CASSLLRGKAHEQYF
TRBD2	TRBJ2-4	NA	TRBV4-2	TGTGCCAGCAGCCTCGACCGGACTAGCGGGGGGGCCGGGGTACAAAACATTCAGTACTTC	CASSLDRTSGGAGVQNIQYF
TRBD1	TRBJ1-2	NA	TRBV6-1	TGTGCCAGCAGCAGGGACAGAAACTATGGCTACACCTTC	CASSRDRNYGYTF
NA	TRBJ1-3	NA	TRBV7-2	TGTGCCAGCAGCTTAGGCAGTCGCTCTGGAAACACCATATATTTT	CASSLGSRSGNTIYF
TRBD2	TRBJ2-5	few	TRBV5-4	TGTGCCAGCAGCAATAGCGGGAGTAGAGAGACCCAGTACTTC	CASSNSGSRETQYF
NA	TRBJ2-6	NA	TRBV7-2	TGTGCCAGCAGCCCAGATATCTCTGGGGCCAACGTCCTGACTTTC	CASSPDISGANVLTF
TRBD1	TRBJ2-7	NA	TRBV4-1	TGCGCCAGCAGCCAGGAAGACAGGGGCGAGCAGTACTTC	CASSQEDRGEQYF
TRBD1	TRBJ2-7	NA	TRBV2	TGTGCCACCGTGCGGGGGACAGGGTCCTACGAGCAGTACTTC	CATVRGTGSYEQYF
TRBD2	TRBJ2-1	NA	TRBV18	TGTGCCAGCTCACCACAGAGCGGGAGGGCCTTTGTGTTCTTC	CASSPQSGRAFVFF
NA	TRBJ1-5	NA	TRBV4-2	TGTGCCAGCAGCCAAGATCCAGGGGTGCAGCCCCAGCATTTT	CASSQDPGVQPQHF
TRBD2	TRBJ2-1	NA	TRBV29-1	TGCAGCGCCCTTAGCGGGGATTACAATGAGCAGTTCTTC	CSALSGDYNEQFF
TRBD2	TRBJ2-1	NA	TRBV9	TGTGCCAGCAGCGTACCTCTAGCGGGAGGTTTGAATGAGCAGTTCTTC	CASSVPLAGGLNEQFF
TRBD2	TRBJ2-1	NA	TRBV13	TGTGCCAGCAGCCCTCAGGGACTAGCGGGCTACAATGAGCAGTTCTTC	CASSPQGLAGYNEQFF
NA	TRBJ1-1	NA	TRBV10-3	TGTGCCATCAGATTGGACTTAAACACTGAAGCTTTCTTT	CAIRLDLNTEAFF
NA	TRBJ1-5	NA	TRBV27	TGTGCCAGCAGTTTAGGAGGAGTTCAGCCCCAGCATTTT	CASSLGGVQPQHF
NA	TRBJ1-1	NA	TRBV7-9	TGTGCCAGCAGCTTAGTCGGAGCCGGGTCTACTGAAGCTTTCTTT	CASSLVGAGSTEAFF
TRBD2	TRBJ2-7	once	TRBV5-5	TGTGCCAGCAGCTTGTTGGCGGGAGCTTCCTACGAGCAGTACTTC	CASSLLAGASYEQYF
TRBD2	TRBJ2-1	NA	TRBV15	TGTGCCACCAGTTCAGGGATCGGGGGGCGGGGGGGCGGAGGTTTGTACAATGAGCAGTTCTTC	CATSSGIGGRGGGGLYNEQFF
NA	TRBJ2-7	NA	TRBV2	TGTGCCAGCAGGGAAGCGGGACAGAGCCCCTACGAGCAGTACTTC	CASREAGQSPYEQYF
NA	TRBJ2-7	few	TRBV5-6	TGTGCCAGCAGCTTGGCCGGGAACGAGCAGTACTTC	CASSLAGNEQYF
NA	TRBJ1-4	NA	TRBV11-2	TGTGCCAGCAGCCCCTTTTCGGGAATTCGTGAAAAACTGTTTTTT	CASSPFSGIREKLFF
NA	TRBJ1-2	NA	TRBV7-9	TGTTCCAGCAGCCCGCGTGGCTACACCTTC	CSSSPRGYTF
NA	TRBJ1-5	NA	TRBV29-1	TGCAGCGTTGGGGTATCGCAGGGAAATCAGCCCCAGCATTTT	CSVGVSQGNQPQHF
TRBD2	TRBJ2-2	NA	TRBV9	TGTGCCAGCAGCCTAGCGGGTTCGAACACCGGGGAGCTGTTTTTT	CASSLAGSNTGELFF